The 12 T cell receptor beta chains presented below share a single source sample, sequenced in a study of T cells after yellow fever vaccination. TCRdb passed the 5' RACE reads through MiXCR, listing each CDR3 protein once. The table lists approximately 450,000 distinct CDR3 sequences, over 15% of them singletons, with 15% to 20% in the top ten. Sequencing used PBMCs, obtained before the yellow fever booster vaccination. The receptors stem from a man younger than 35 who received the YFV17D yellow fever vaccine.

The chain combines TRBV20-1 with TRBJ2-3; TRBD2 matches at 9 bases. The CDR3 is made up of 14 amino acids. The V gene end was trimmed by 3 bases and the J gene end by 4 bases; junction bases not matched to a gene: 5. Germline V gene sequence: CDR1 DFQATT, CDR2 SNEGSKA (reference sequence). Here the CDR3 DNA reads TGCAGTGCTAGTTGGCGGGGGGGCCCAGATACGCAGTATTTT. It is translated as CSASWRGGPDTQYF.

The V gene is TRBV29-1, the J gene TRBJ1-1, with TRBD1 as a possible D gene (5 bases). This CDR3 comprises 13 residues. From germline, CDR1 is SQVTM and CDR2 ANQGSEA. V was clipped by 4 bases and J by 4 bases, with 13 bases between them. CDR3 loop: CSVAEGRGTEAFF. CDR3 coding DNA: TGCAGCGTTGCCGAGGGGAGAGGCACTGAAGCTTTCTTT.

A few counts support this clonotype. The chain has TRBV4-2 and TRBJ1-5, with TRBD1 as a possible D gene (6 bases). V was clipped by 1 base and J by 3 bases, with 10 bases between them. Per the germline V gene, CDR1 is LGHNA and CDR2 is YNFKEQ. The CDR3 length is 15 residues. In DNA, the CDR3 is TGTGCCAGCAGCCAAGCGGGGGCTAACAATCAGCCCCAGCATTTT. This encodes CASSQAGANNQPQHF.

The V gene is TRBV28, the J gene TRBJ1-5; no definite D call. V lost 2 bases and J 4 bases, leaving 15 bases between the germline ends. Germline V gene lookup returns CDR1 MDHEN and CDR2 SYDVKM. The CDR3 runs to 16 residues. CDR3: CASSLVAAGGNQPQHF. CDR3 bases: TGTGCCAGCAGTTTAGTGGCCGCCGGAGGGAATCAGCCCCAGCATTTT.

The chain joins TRBV20-1 to TRBJ1-6, with D maybe TRBD1 (5 bases). Germline V gives CDR1 DFQATT, CDR2 SNEGSKA (reference sequence). The length of the CDR3 is 15 residues. V lost 1 base to trimming and J lost 7 bases, with 14 bases between them. The CDR3 loop reads CSARVQGTRNSPLHF. DNA for the CDR3: TGCAGTGCTAGAGTCCAAGGGACTAGGAATTCACCCCTCCACTTT.

The gene calls are TRBV9 and TRBJ1-3, with D possibly being TRBD1 (6 bases). Trimming took 7 bases from V and 0 from J, leaving 11 bases between them. The germline V gene encodes CDR1 SGDLS and CDR2 YYNGEE. The CDR3 extends over 14 amino acids. In DNA form, the CDR3 reads TGTGCCAGCGGCGGACAGAACTCTGGAAACACCATATATTTT. It yields the protein CASGGQNSGNTIYF. Full variable domain (remainder filled in from reference TRBV9 and TRBJ1-3): DSGVTQTPKHLITATGQRVTLRCSPRSGDLSVYWYQQSLDQGLQFLIQYYNGEERAKGNILERFSAQQFPDLHSELNLSSLELGDSALYFCASGGQNSGNTIYFGEGSWLTVV.

V is TRBV5-1 and J is TRBJ2-2, with a weak D call TRBD2 (6 bases). There are 14 residues in the CDR3. The V end was cut by 2 bases, the J end by 4 bases, with 9 bases between. In germline, CDR1 is SGHRS, CDR2 YFSETQ. The CDR3: CASSFRGATGELFF. For the CDR3, the DNA is TGCGCCAGCAGCTTTCGCGGGGCCACCGGGGAGCTGTTTTTT.

The chain employs TRBV11-3 and TRBJ2-1, with 11 positions matching TRBD2. Germline CDR1 reads SGHNT; CDR2 reads YENEEA. The CDR3 runs 16 residues. With V trimmed by 5 bases and J by 5 bases, 8 bases remained unmatched. CDR3 residues: CASSRLAGTTNNEQFF. DNA of the CDR3: TGTGCCAGCAGCCGACTAGCGGGGACCACTAACAATGAGCAGTTCTTC.

This clonotype was picked up a small number of times. The CDR3 loop is CATSRDPQDNLGNTIYF. The CDR3 DNA reads as TGTGCCACCAGCAGAGATCCCCAGGACAACCTCGGAAACACCATATATTTT. The chain carries TRBV15 and TRBJ1-3; tentatively, D is TRBD1 (5 bases). The CDR3 is 17 amino acids. V lost 0 bases to trimming and J lost 4 bases, with 16 bases between them. Germline V lookup: CDR1 LNHNV, CDR2 YYDKDF (reference sequence).

This clonotype has more than one count but fewer than ten. V usage is TRBV6-5 and J usage is TRBJ1-5; maybe TRBD1 (5 bases). V gave up 6 bases and J gave up 6 bases, with 18 bases separating them. The CDR3 length is 15 residues. Germline V gene sequence: CDR1 MNHEY, CDR2 SVGAGI. The DNA for the CDR3 is TGTGCCAGCAGATTCAATCGGACACCCGGTCAGCCCCAGCATTTT. Its protein product is CASRFNRTPGQPQHF.

This clonotype was detected only a few times. V is TRBV12-3 or TRBV12-4 and J is TRBJ1-2, with 7 bases identical to TRBD1. V gave up 5 bases and J gave up 7 bases; unmatched junction bases: 10. This CDR3 is built from 14 residues. Here the CDR3 DNA reads TGTGCCAGCAGTCCGGGGACAGTTCAAGGTGGCTACACCTTC. The encoded protein is CASSPGTVQGGYTF.

J is TRBJ1-2 and V is TRBV5-1; D is possibly TRBD1 (6 bases). In germline, CDR1 is SGHRS, CDR2 YFSETQ. V lost 0 bases, J lost 3 bases, and 9 bases lay in between. The length of the CDR3 is 14 residues. CDR3 amino acids: CASSLAPGDYGYTF. The CDR3 DNA follows: TGCGCCAGCAGCTTGGCCCCAGGGGACTATGGCTACACCTTC. Combining the CDR3 with reference TRBV5-1 and TRBJ1-2 gives the whole variable domain KAGVTQTPRYLIKTRGQQVTLSCSPISGHRSVSWYQQTPGQGLQFLFEYFSETQRNKGNFPGRFSGRQFSNSRSEMNVSTLELGDSALYLCASSLAPGDYGYTFGSGTRLTVV.